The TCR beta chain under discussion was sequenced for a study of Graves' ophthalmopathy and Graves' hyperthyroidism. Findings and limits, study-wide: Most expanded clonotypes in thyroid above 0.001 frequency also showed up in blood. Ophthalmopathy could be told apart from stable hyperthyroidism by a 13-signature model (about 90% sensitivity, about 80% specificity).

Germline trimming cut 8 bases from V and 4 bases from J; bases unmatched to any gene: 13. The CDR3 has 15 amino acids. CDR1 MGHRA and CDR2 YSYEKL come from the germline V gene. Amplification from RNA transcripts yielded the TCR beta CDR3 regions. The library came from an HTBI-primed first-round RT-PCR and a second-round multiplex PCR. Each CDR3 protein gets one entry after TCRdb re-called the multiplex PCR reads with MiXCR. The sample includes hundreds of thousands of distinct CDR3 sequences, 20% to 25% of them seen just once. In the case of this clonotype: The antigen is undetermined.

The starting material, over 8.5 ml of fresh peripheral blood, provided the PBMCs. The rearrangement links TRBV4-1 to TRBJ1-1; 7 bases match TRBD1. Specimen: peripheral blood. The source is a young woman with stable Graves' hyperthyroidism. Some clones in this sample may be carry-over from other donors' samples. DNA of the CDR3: TGCGCCAGCGCGACTATCCCACAGGGGTTCACTGAAGCTTTCTTT. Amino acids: CASATIPQGFTEAFF.